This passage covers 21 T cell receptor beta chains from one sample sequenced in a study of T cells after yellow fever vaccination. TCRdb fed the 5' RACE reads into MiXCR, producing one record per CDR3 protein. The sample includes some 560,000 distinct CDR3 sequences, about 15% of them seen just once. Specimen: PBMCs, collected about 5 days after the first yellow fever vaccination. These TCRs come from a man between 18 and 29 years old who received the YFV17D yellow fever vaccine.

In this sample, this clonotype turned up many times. The CDR3 protein is CASRDRGNQPQHF. CDR3 DNA sequence: TGTGCCAGCAGGGACAGGGGCAATCAGCCCCAGCATTTT. The J gene is TRBJ1-5, the V gene TRBV2; TRBD1 matches 8 bases. This CDR3 comprises 13 residues. V shed 6 bases, J shed 2 bases, and the junction held 0 bases outside the gene matches. Germline-derived CDR1 and CDR2 are SNHLY and FYNNEI.

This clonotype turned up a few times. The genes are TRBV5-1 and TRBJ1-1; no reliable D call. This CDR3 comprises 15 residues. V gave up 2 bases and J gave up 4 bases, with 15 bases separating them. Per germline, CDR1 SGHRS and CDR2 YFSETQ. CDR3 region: CASSFRQAMGTEAFF. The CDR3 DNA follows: TGCGCCAGCAGCTTCCGCCAGGCCATGGGCACTGAAGCTTTCTTT.

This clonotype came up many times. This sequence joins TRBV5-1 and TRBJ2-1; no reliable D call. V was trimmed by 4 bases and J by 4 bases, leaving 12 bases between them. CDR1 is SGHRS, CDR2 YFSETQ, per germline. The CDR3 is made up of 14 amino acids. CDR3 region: CASSLEIPYNEQFF. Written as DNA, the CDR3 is TGCGCCAGCAGCCTTGAGATACCTTACAATGAGCAGTTCTTC.

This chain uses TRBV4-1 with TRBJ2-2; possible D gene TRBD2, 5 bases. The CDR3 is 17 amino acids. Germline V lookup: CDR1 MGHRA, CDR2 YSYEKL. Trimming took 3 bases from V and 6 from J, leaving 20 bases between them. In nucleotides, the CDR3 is TGCGCCAGCAGCCATACTCACGGGGATAGGTGGTCCGGGGAGCTGTTTTTT. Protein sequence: CASSHTHGDRWSGELFF.

CDR3: CASSLESRVAGNTIYF. The CDR3 coding sequence is TGCGCCAGCAGCTTGGAGTCCCGGGTGGCTGGAAACACCATATATTTT. The J gene is TRBJ1-3, the V gene TRBV5-1; D remains ambiguous. With 0 bases removed from V and 2 bases from J, the gap between germline ends came to 12 bases. Germline V gene data show CDR1 as SGHRS and CDR2 as YFSETQ. This CDR3 is built from 16 residues. The full variable domain, rest sourced from reference TRBV5-1 and TRBJ1-3, is KAGVTQTPRYLIKTRGQQVTLSCSPISGHRSVSWYQQTPGQGLQFLFEYFSETQRNKGNFPGRFSGRQFSNSRSEMNVSTLELGDSALYLCASSLESRVAGNTIYFGEGSWLTVV.

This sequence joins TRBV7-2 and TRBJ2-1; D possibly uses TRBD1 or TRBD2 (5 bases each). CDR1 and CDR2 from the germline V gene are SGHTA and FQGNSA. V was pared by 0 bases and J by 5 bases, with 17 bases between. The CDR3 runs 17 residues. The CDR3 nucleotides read TGTGCCAGCAGCTTAGCCCGGGGCAGACTACATCACAATGAGCAGTTCTTC. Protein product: CASSLARGRLHHNEQFF.

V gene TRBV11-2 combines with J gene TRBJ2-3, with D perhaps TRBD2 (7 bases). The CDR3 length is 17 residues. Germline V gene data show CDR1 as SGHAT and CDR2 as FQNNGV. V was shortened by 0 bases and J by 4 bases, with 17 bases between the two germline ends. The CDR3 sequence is CASSLEAGGRGADTQYF. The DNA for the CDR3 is TGTGCCAGCAGCTTAGAAGCTGGGGGCCGGGGGGCAGATACGCAGTATTTT.

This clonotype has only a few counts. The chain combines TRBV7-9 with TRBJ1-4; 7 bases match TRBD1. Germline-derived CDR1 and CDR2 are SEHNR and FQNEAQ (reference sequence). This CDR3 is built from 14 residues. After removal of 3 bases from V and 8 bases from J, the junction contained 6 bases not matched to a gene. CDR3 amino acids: CASSFRGSGEKLFF. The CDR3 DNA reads TGTGCCAGCAGCTTCAGGGGGTCTGGGGAAAAACTGTTTTTT.

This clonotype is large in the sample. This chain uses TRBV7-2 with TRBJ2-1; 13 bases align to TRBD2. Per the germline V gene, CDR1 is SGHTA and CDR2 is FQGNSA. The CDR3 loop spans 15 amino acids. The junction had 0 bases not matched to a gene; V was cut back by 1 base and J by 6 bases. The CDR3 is CASSLGLAGGNEQFF. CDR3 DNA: TGTGCCAGCAGCTTAGGACTAGCGGGGGGCAATGAGCAGTTCTTC.

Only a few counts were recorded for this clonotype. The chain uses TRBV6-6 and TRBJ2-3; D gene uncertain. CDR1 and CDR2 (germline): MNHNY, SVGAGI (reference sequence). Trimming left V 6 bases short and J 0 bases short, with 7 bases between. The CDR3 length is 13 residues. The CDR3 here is CASRRPSTDTQYF. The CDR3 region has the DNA TGTGCCAGCAGGAGGCCTAGCACAGATACGCAGTATTTT.

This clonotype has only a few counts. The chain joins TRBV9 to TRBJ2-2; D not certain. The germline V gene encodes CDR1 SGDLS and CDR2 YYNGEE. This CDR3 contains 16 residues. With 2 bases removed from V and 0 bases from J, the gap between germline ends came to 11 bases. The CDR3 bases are TGTGCCAGCAGCGTTTCGGCCCAGTCGAACACCGGGGAGCTGTTTTTT. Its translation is CASSVSAQSNTGELFF.

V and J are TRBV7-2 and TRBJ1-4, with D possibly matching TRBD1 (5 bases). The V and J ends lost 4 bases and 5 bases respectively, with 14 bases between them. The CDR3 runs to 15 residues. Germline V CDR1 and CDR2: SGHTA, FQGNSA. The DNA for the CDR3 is TGTGCCAGCAGCTCCTCGGGAGGGACCAATGAAAAACTGTTTTTT. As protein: CASSSSGGTNEKLFF.

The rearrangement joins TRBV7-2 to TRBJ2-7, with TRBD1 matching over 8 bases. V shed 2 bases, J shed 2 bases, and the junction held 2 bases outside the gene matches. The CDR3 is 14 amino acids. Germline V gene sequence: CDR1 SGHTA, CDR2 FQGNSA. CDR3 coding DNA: TGTGCCAGCAGCTTATGGGGACAGGCCTACGAGCAGTACGTC. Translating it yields CASSLWGQAYEQYV.

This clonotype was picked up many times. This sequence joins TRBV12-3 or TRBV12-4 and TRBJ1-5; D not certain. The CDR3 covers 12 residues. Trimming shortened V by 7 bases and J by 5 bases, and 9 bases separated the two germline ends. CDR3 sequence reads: CASKRDDQPQHF. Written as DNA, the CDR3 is TGTGCCAGCAAAAGAGATGATCAGCCCCAGCATTTT.

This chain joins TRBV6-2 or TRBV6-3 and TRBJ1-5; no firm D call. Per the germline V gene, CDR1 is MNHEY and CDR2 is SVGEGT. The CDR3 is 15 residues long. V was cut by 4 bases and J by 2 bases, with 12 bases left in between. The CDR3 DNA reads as TGTGCCAGCAGTTCCAGTATGTCTCGCAATCAGCCCCAGCATTTT. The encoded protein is CASSSSMSRNQPQHF.

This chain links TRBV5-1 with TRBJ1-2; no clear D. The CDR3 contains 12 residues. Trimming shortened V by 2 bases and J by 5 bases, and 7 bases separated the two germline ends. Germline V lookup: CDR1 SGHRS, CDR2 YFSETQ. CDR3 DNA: TGCGCCAGCAGCTTTAGTCAATATGGCTACACCTTC. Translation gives CASSFSQYGYTF.

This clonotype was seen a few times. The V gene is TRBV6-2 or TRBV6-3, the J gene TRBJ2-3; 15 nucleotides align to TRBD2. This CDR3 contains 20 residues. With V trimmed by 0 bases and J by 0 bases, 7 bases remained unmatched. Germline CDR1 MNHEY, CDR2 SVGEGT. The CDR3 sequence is CASSYSNGLAGGISTDTQYF. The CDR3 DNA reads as TGTGCCAGCAGTTACTCGAATGGACTAGCGGGGGGGATTAGCACAGATACGCAGTATTTT.

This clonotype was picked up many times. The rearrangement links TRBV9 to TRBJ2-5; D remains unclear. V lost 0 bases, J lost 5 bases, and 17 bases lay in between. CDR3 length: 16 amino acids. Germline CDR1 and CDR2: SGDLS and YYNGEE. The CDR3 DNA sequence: TGTGCCAGCAGCGTAGCTGGTGGATCCGTGGCGGAGACCCAGTACTTC. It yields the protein CASSVAGGSVAETQYF.

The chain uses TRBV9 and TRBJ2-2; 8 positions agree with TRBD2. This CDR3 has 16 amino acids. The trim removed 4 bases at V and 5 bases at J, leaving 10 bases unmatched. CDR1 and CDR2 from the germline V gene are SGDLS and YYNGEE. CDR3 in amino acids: CASSPGSSGRTGELFF. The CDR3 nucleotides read TGTGCCAGCAGCCCCGGCTCTAGCGGGCGTACCGGGGAGCTGTTTTTT.

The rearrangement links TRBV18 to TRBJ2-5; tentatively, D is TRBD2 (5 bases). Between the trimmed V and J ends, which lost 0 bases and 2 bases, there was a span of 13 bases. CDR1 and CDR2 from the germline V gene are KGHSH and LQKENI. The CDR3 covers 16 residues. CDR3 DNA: TGTGCCAGCTCACCACCGGATGGACTCCTACAAGAGACCCAGTACTTC. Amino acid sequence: CASSPPDGLLQETQYF. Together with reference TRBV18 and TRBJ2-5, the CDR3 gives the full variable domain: NAGVMQNPRHLVRRRGQEARLRCSPMKGHSHVYWYRQLPEEGLKFMVYLQKENIIDESGMPKERFSAEFPKEGPSILRIQQVVRGDSAAYFCASSPPDGLLQETQYFGPGTRLLVL.

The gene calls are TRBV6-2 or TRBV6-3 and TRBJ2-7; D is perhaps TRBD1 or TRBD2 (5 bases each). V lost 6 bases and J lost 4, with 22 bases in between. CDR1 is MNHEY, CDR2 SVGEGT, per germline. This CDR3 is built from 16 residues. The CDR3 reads CASSRRGPRITYEQYF. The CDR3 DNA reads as TGTGCCAGCAGCCGAAGGGGACCGCGAATTACTTACGAGCAGTACTTC.